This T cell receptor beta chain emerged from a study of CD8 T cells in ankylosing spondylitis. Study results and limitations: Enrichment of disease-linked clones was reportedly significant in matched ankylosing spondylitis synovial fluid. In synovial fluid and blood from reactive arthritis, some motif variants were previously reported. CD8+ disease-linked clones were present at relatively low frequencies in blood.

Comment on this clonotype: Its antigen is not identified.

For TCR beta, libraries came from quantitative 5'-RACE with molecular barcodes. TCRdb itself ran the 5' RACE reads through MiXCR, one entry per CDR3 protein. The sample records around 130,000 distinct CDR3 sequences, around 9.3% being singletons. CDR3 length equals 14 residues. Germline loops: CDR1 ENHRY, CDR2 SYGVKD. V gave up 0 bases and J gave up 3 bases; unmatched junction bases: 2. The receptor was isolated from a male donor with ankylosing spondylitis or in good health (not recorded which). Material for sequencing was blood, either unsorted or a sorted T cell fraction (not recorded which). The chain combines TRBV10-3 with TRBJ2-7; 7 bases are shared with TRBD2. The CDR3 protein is CAISESIAGYEQYF. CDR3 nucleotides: TGTGCCATCAGTGAGTCGATAGCGGGCTACGAGCAGTACTTC.